The TCR beta chain under discussion was sequenced for a study of PD-1 blockade in classical Hodgkin lymphoma. Broader study findings: A reduction in baseline TCR diversity was reportedly seen in newly diagnosed patients relative to healthy donors. Exclusion was applied to patients who started nivolumab under 1 year after ASCT.

A remark on this clone: The antigen remains undetermined.

Time point noted: cycle 4 day 1 (C4D1), after six to seven weeks of nivolumab. Each of the patients experienced relapse following autologous stem cell transplantation, and their brentuximab vedotin exposure differed. The study purified CD4+ T cells from thawed PBMCs using magnetic negative selection. Reported best responses ranged across complete response, partial response or progressive disease. Germline V gene sequence: CDR1 MGHRA, CDR2 YSYEKL. Trimming took off 0 bases at V and 10 bases at J, with 13 bases between the two ends. CDR3 length: 13 amino acids. Data came from immunoSEQ multiplex PCR; TCRdb stores just in-frame clones and leaves some out. The table lists roughly 30,000 clones, around 85% of them singletons.

This specimen was CD4+ T cells from blood, taken before the fourth cycle of nivolumab. V is TRBV4-1 and J is TRBJ2-7; D call uncertain. The sequence came from a human donor with classical Hodgkin lymphoma. Here the CDR3 DNA reads TGCGCCAGCAGCCAAGAGGGGATTAGGGAACAGTACTTC. Its protein is CASSQEGIREQYF.